What follows are 17 T cell receptor beta chains derived from one specimen sequenced in a study of PD-1 blockade in classical Hodgkin lymphoma. The repertoire was sequenced with immunoSEQ multiplex PCR; TCRdb's copy has only in-frame clones and lacks some. The data contain 34,000 or so clones, more than 85% of them singletons. As for time point: cycle 4 day 1 (C4D1), after around six weeks of nivolumab. All trial patients relapsed after autologous stem cell transplantation. Isolation of CD4+ T cells from thawed PBMCs was performed by magnetic negative selection. The sequencing used CD4+ T cells from blood, collected before the fourth cycle of nivolumab. The receptors shown here come from a human donor with classical Hodgkin lymphoma.

The chain couples TRBV18 to TRBJ2-7; 8 bases match TRBD2. The CDR3 loop spans 14 amino acids. Germline CDR1 is KGHSH and CDR2 is LQKENI. V shed 9 bases, J shed 0 bases, and the junction held 7 bases outside the gene matches. The CDR3 region is CASQTAGGSYEQYF. The CDR3 DNA reads as TGTGCCAGTCAAACGGCGGGAGGCTCCTACGAGCAGTACTTC.

This chain uses TRBV5-1 with TRBJ1-2, with D tentatively TRBD1 (5 bases). There are 17 residues in the CDR3. The germline V gene has CDR1 SGHRS and CDR2 YFSETQ. Trimming took off 4 bases at V and 2 bases at J, with 21 bases between the two ends. This chain's CDR3 is CASSAPNVQGPNYGYTF. CDR3 coding DNA: TGCGCCAGCAGCGCACCGAACGTTCAGGGACCCAACTATGGCTACACCTTC.

The chain links TRBV6-1 to TRBJ2-7; 7 bases align to TRBD2. The germline CDR1 and CDR2 sequences are MNHNS and SASEGT. V shed 0 bases and J 4 bases; nucleotides not matched to a gene: 9. The CDR3 covers 16 residues. The chain's CDR3 is CASSEAGTTAGYEQYF. CDR3 in DNA: TGTGCCAGCAGTGAAGCGGGGACTACGGCTGGGTACGAGCAGTACTTC.

V gene TRBV29-1 combines with J gene TRBJ2-7; 10 bases align to TRBD1. The CDR3 length is 15 residues. From germline, CDR1 is SQVTM and CDR2 ANQGSEA. Trimming removed 6 bases from V and 3 bases from J; junction bases left unmatched: 11. CDR3 in DNA: TGCAGCGTAGCCGGGACAGGGGTATCCTACTACGAGCAGTACTTC. As protein: CSVAGTGVSYYEQYF.

The V gene is TRBV19, the J gene TRBJ2-6; D is tentatively TRBD1 or TRBD2 (5 bases each). The length of the CDR3 is 13 residues. Trimming stripped 8 bases from V and 5 bases from J, with 10 bases between. Looked up from germline, CDR1 is LNHDA and CDR2 is SQIVND (reference sequence). CDR3 protein: CASWGFRANVLTF. The CDR3 DNA sequence: TGTGCCAGTTGGGGGTTTAGGGCCAACGTCCTGACTTTC.

The rearrangement uses TRBV2 and TRBJ1-1; D is unresolved. CDR1 and CDR2 from the germline V gene are SNHLY and FYNNEI. Trimming took off 6 bases at V and 0 bases at J, with 14 bases between the two ends. The CDR3 has 15 residues. Written as DNA, the CDR3 is TGTGCCAGCAGCCTCGGTTCGTGGTTGAACACTGAAGCTTTCTTT. This gives the protein CASSLGSWLNTEAFF.

The gene calls are TRBV20-1 and TRBJ1-1; no clear D gene. The CDR3 sequence is 11 residues long. CDR1 and CDR2 from the germline V gene are DFQATT and SNEGSKA (reference sequence). CDR3 sequence: CSVIRPTEAFF. The CDR3 bases are TGCAGCGTTATCAGGCCCACTGAAGCTTTCTTT.

This CDR3 reads CASSFWMGRISGNTIYF. As DNA, the CDR3 is TGTGCCAGCAGCTTTTGGATGGGACGGATCTCTGGAAACACCATATATTTT. The V gene is TRBV7-9, the J gene TRBJ1-3; a weak D match, TRBD1 (5 bases). Trimming shortened V by 3 bases and J by 0 bases, and 15 bases separated the two germline ends. Germline CDR1 is SEHNR and CDR2 is FQNEAQ (reference sequence). The CDR3 has 17 residues.

The gene calls are TRBV2 and TRBJ2-3; D call uncertain. This CDR3 spans 14 amino acids. Germline V gives CDR1 SNHLY, CDR2 FYNNEI. The germline V and J ends were trimmed by 4 bases and 3 bases, with 11 bases remaining between them. The CDR3 loop is CASSASQWTDTQYF. The DNA for the CDR3 is TGTGCCAGCAGTGCATCCCAGTGGACAGATACGCAGTATTTT.

This clone was found a few times. The DNA of the CDR3 is TGTGCCGTACGCATCCCCCACGGGACAGAGATCTATGGCTACACCTTC. Translating gives CAVRIPHGTEIYGYTF. The J gene is TRBJ1-2, the V gene TRBV7-9, with 7 bases that match TRBD1. The CDR3 sequence is 16 residues long. CDR1 SEHNR and CDR2 FQNEAQ come from the germline V gene (reference sequence). V gave up 11 bases and J gave up 4 bases; unmatched junction bases: 19.

The chain couples TRBV27 to TRBJ1-2; D uncertain. V lost 7 bases and J lost 9, with 18 bases in between. This CDR3 region has 13 residues. The germline CDR1 and CDR2 sequences are MNHEY and SMNVEV (reference sequence). As DNA, the CDR3 is TGTGCCAGCAAAGTCACTGGCCCCGGGCGCTACACCTTC. This encodes CASKVTGPGRYTF.

The rearrangement uses TRBV28 and TRBJ2-2; 8 bases are shared with TRBD1. The CDR3 consists of 19 residues. Losses at the gene ends were 3 bases for V and 7 bases for J; bases not matched to a gene: 19. Germline V gene lookup returns CDR1 MDHEN and CDR2 SYDVKM. For the CDR3, the DNA is TGTGCCAGCAGTTTCAATCAGGGGGCGAAGGGATTTTCTGGCGGGGAGCTGTTTTTT. Its translation is CASSFNQGAKGFSGGELFF.

A single count supports this clone. The rearrangement joins TRBV5-1 to TRBJ2-7; 7 bases agree with TRBD1. The CDR3 is 18 residues long. The germline CDR1 and CDR2 sequences are SGHRS and YFSETQ. The V gene end was trimmed by 4 bases and the J gene end by 3 bases; junction bases not matched to a gene: 19. Here the CDR3 DNA reads TGCGCCAGCAGCCGTCCGGGACAGCTCACCGAACGATACTACGAGCAGTACTTC. Amino acids: CASSRPGQLTERYYEQYF. The variable domain in full, with the rest retrieved from reference TRBV5-1 and TRBJ2-7, is KAGVTQTPRYLIKTRGQQVTLSCSPISGHRSVSWYQQTPGQGLQFLFEYFSETQRNKGNFPGRFSGRQFSNSRSEMNVSTLELGDSALYLCASSRPGQLTERYYEQYFGPGTRLTVT.

This chain connects TRBV30 to TRBJ1-2; D is unclear. Germline loops: CDR1 GTSNPN, CDR2 SVGIG (reference sequence). This CDR3 has 16 residues. Between the trimmed V and J ends, which lost 1 base and 0 bases, there was a span of 15 bases. This chain's CDR3 is CAWSGDIGRTNYGYTF. For the CDR3, the DNA is TGTGCCTGGAGTGGGGATATCGGGCGTACTAACTATGGCTACACCTTC.

The chain links TRBV6-6 to TRBJ1-2; the match to TRBD1 covers 7 bases. CDR1 is MNHNY, CDR2 SVGAGI, per germline (reference sequence). This CDR3 is 14 amino acids long. V dropped 7 bases and J dropped 4; count of bases not matched to a gene: 9. The chain's CDR3 is CASTNDRAGYGYTF. The CDR3 nucleotides are TGTGCCAGCACCAACGACAGGGCCGGCTATGGCTACACCTTC.

This rearrangement joins TRBV5-4 to TRBJ2-7; 8 bases are a match to TRBD2. There are 17 residues in the CDR3. The trim removed 0 bases at V and 5 bases at J, leaving 13 bases unmatched. Germline loops: CDR1 SGHNT, CDR2 YYREEE (reference sequence). Here the CDR3 reads CASSLGLAPTGGHEQYF. The CDR3, as DNA: TGTGCCAGCAGCTTGGGACTAGCGCCTACGGGGGGCCACGAGCAGTACTTC.

In its sample, this clone was seen a few times. The chain has TRBV6-5 and TRBJ1-1, with 9 nucleotides matching TRBD1. Germline CDR1 and CDR2: MNHEY and SVGAGI. J lost 5 bases, V lost 8 bases, and 9 bases had no gene match. The CDR3 is 14 residues long. The CDR3 spells CASRTGGLTTEAFF. In DNA form, the CDR3 reads TGTGCCAGCCGAACAGGGGGCTTGACGACTGAAGCTTTCTTT.